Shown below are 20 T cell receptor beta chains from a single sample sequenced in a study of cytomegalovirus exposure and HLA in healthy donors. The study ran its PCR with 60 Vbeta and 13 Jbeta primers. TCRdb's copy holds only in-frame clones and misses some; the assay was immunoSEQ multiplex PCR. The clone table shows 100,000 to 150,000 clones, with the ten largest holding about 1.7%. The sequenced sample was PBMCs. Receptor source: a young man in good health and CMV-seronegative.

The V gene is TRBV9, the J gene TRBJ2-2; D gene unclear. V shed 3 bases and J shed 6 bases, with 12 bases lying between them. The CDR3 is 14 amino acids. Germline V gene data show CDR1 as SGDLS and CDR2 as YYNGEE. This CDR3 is CASSAATGSGELFF. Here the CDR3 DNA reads TGTGCCAGCAGCGCCGCGACTGGGTCCGGGGAGCTGTTTTTT. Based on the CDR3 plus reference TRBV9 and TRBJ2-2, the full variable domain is DSGVTQTPKHLITATGQRVTLRCSPRSGDLSVYWYQQSLDQGLQFLIQYYNGEERAKGNILERFSAQQFPDLHSELNLSSLELGDSALYFCASSAATGSGELFFGEGSRLTVL.

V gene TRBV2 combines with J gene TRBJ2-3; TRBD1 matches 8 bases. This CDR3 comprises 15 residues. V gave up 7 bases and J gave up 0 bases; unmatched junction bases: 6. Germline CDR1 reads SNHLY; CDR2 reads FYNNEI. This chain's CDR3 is CASTRTGLSTDTQYF. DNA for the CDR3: TGTGCCAGCACTCGGACAGGGCTAAGCACAGATACGCAGTATTTT.

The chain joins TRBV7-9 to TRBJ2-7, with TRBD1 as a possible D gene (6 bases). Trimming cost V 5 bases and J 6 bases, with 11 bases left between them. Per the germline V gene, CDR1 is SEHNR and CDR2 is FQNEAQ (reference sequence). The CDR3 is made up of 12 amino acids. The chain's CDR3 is CASSDQGREQYF. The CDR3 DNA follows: TGTGCCAGCAGCGACCAGGGGCGCGAGCAGTACTTC.

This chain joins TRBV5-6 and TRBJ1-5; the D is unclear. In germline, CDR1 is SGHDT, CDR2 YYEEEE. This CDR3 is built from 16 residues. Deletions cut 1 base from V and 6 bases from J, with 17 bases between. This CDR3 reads CASSLWVGREGQPQHF. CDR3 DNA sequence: TGTGCCAGCAGCTTGTGGGTAGGGCGGGAGGGTCAGCCCCAGCATTTT.

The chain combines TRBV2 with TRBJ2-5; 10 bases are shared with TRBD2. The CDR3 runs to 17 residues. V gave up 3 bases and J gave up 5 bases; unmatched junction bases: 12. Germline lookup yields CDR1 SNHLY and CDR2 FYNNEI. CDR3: CASSDSPSSGSRETQYF. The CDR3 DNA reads TGTGCCAGCAGTGACAGCCCCTCTAGCGGGAGTAGGGAGACCCAGTACTTC.

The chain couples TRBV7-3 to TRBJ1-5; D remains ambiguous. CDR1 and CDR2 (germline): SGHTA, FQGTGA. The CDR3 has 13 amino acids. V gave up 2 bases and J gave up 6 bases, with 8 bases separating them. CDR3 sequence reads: CASSLEEGQPQHF. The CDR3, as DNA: TGTGCCAGCAGCTTAGAGGAGGGTCAGCCCCAGCATTTT.

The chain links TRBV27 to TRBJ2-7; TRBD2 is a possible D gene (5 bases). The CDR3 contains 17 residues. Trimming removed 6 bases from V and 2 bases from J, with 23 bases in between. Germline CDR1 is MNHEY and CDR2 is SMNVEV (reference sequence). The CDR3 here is CASRGSGPSPVAYEQYF. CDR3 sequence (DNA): TGTGCCAGCAGGGGGAGCGGACCTTCACCAGTGGCCTACGAGCAGTACTTC.

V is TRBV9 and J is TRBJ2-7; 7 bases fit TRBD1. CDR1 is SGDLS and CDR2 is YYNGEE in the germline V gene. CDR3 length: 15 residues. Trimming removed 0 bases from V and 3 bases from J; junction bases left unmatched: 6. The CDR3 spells CASSVATGQNYEQYF. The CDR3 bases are TGTGCCAGCAGCGTAGCTACGGGACAGAACTACGAGCAGTACTTC.

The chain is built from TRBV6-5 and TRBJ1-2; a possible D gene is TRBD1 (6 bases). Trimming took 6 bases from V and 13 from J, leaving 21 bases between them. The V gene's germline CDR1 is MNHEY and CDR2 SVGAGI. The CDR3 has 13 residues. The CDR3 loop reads CASSRGRGYDFTF. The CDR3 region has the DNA TGTGCCAGCAGCAGGGGTAGGGGATATGACTTCACCTTC.

The CDR3 region is CASSSNIGQYF. Here the CDR3 DNA reads TGTGCCAGCAGTTCGAACATTGGGCAGTACTTC. The rearrangement uses TRBV28 and TRBJ2-7; no reliable D call. Trimming left V 4 bases short and J 9 bases short, with 10 bases between. Germline CDR1 and CDR2: MDHEN and SYDVKM. This CDR3 is 11 amino acids long. Full variable domain (outside the CDR3, taken from reference TRBV28 and TRBJ2-7): DVKVTQSSRYLVKRTGEKVFLECVQDMDHENMFWYRQDPGLGLRLIYFSYDVKMKEKGDIPEGYSVSREKKERFSLILESASTNQTSMYLCASSSNIGQYFGPGTRLTVT.

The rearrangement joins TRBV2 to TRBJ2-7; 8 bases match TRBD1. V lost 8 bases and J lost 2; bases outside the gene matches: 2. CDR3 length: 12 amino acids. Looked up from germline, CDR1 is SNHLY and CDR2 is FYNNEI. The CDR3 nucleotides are TGTGCCAGCCGGGACAGGCCCTACGAGCAGTACTTC. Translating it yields CASRDRPYEQYF.

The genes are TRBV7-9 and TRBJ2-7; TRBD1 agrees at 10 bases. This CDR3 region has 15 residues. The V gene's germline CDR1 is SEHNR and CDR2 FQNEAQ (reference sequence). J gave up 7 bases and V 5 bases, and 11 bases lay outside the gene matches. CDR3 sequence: CASSHRDRGPTEQYF. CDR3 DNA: TGTGCCAGCAGCCACCGGGACAGGGGACCTACGGAGCAGTACTTC.

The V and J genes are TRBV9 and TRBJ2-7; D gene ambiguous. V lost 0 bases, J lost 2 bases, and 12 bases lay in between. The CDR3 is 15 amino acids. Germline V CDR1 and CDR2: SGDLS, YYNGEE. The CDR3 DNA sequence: TGTGCCAGCAGCGTAGAAGCCCACTCAACCTACGAGCAGTACTTC. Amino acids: CASSVEAHSTYEQYF.

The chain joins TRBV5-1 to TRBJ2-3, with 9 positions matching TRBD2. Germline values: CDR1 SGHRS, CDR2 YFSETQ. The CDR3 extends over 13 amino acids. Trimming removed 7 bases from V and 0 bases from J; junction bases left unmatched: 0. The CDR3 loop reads CASGLASTDTQYF. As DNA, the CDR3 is TGCGCCAGCGGACTAGCGAGCACAGATACGCAGTATTTT. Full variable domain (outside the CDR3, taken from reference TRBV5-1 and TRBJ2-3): KAGVTQTPRYLIKTRGQQVTLSCSPISGHRSVSWYQQTPGQGLQFLFEYFSETQRNKGNFPGRFSGRQFSNSRSEMNVSTLELGDSALYLCASGLASTDTQYFGPGTRLTVL.

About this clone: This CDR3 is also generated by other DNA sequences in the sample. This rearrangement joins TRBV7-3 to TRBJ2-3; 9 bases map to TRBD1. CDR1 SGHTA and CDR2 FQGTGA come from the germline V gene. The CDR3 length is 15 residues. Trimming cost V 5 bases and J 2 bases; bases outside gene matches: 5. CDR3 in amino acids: CASSPGQGNTDTQYF. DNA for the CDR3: TGTGCCAGCAGCCCAGGACAGGGGAACACAGATACGCAGTATTTT.

This CDR3 reads CASSLRPTGYNEQFF. CDR3 nucleotides: TGTGCCAGCAGCTTGCGGCCGACTGGGTACAATGAGCAGTTCTTC. The rearrangement joins TRBV5-6 to TRBJ2-1; D is undetermined. CDR1 is SGHDT, CDR2 YYEEEE, per germline. V was pared by 1 base and J by 4 bases, with 12 bases between. The CDR3 is made up of 15 amino acids.

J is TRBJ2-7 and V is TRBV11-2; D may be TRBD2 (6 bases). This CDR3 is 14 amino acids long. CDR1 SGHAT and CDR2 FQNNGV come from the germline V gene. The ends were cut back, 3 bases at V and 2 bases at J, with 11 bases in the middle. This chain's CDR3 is CASSLGDSAYEQYF. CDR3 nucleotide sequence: TGTGCCAGCAGCTTGGGGGACTCTGCCTACGAGCAGTACTTC. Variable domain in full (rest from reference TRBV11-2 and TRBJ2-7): EAGVAQSPRYKIIEKRQSVAFWCNPISGHATLYWYQQILGQGPKLLIQFQNNGVVDDSQLPKDRFSAERLKGVDSTLKIQPAKLEDSAVYLCASSLGDSAYEQYFGPGTRLTVT.

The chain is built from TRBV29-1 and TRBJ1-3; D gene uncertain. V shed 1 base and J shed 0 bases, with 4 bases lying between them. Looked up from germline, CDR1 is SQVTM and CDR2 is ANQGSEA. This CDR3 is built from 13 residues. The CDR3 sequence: CSVEAGSGNTIYF. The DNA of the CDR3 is TGCAGCGTTGAAGCAGGCTCTGGAAACACCATATATTTT.

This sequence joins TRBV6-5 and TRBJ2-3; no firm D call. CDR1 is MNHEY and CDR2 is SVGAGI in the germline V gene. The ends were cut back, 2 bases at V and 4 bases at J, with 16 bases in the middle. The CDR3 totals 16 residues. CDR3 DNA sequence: TGTGCCAGCAGTTACAACCCCCAGATAGCATCAGATACGCAGTATTTT. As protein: CASSYNPQIASDTQYF.

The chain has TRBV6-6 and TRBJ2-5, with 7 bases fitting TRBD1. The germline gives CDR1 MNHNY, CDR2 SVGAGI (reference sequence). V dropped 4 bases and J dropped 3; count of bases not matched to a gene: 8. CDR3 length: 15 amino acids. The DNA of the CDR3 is TGTGCCAGCAGTTTCGCCATGACAGGGAAAGAGACCCAGTACTTC. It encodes CASSFAMTGKETQYF.